This TCR beta chain was identified in a study of control samples from healthy donors and cancer patients. Trimming left V 4 bases short and J 4 bases short, with 17 bases between. Germline V gene data show CDR1 as SGHRS and CDR2 as YFSETQ. CDR3 length: 15 amino acids. Some clones are missing from TCRdb's copy, which holds only in-frame ones; the method was immunoSEQ multiplex PCR. The data show about 65,000 clones, with approximately 90% seen just once and over 1% held by the top ten. Material: PBMCs. The rearrangement links TRBV5-1 to TRBJ1-1; D unclear. This receptor was taken from a woman aged 45-65 years with colorectal cancer. CDR3 loop: CASSPRTGMVTEAFF. The DNA for the CDR3 is TGCGCCAGCAGCCCCAGGACTGGGATGGTCACTGAAGCTTTCTTT.